The source of this T cell receptor (beta chain) is a study of identical twins. MiXCR, applied by TCRdb to the 5' RACE reads, yields one record per CDR3 protein. The repertoire holds hundreds of thousands of distinct CDR3 sequences, with around 12% as singletons. Germline CDR1 is SGHNT and CDR2 is YYREEE (reference sequence). The V end was cut by 3 bases, the J end by 0 bases, with 14 bases between. The CDR3 is made up of 16 amino acids. General observations from the study: There is a chance that invariant MAIT and iNKT cells partially muddied zero-insertion analyses. There were fewer insertions in abundant cord blood beta clonotypes, but memory repertoires showed no such pattern.

As regards this clonotype: The antigen is undetermined.

The donor group consisted entirely of healthy Caucasians. A further study also used this sample, focusing on yellow fever vaccine responses in identical twins. That report notes: Each twin's T cell response to the vaccine was reported to look partly convergent and partly personalized.

V and J are TRBV5-4 and TRBJ2-3; D ambiguous. The origin of this receptor is a woman aged 18-35 years in good health. Sequencing was performed on PBMCs. CDR3 DNA sequence: TGTGCCAGCAGCTCCGGGCTCAAACGAAGCACAGATACGCAGTATTTT. It specifies CASSSGLKRSTDTQYF.